A selection of T cell receptor beta chains follows, all from one sample in a study of T cells in Graves' hyperthyroidism and ophthalmopathy. TCRdb reprocessed the multiplex PCR reads via MiXCR and lists one record per CDR3 protein. The sample includes about 500,000 distinct CDR3 sequences, approximately 49% of them seen just once. The sample taken for sequencing was peripheral blood or thyroid tissue (not recorded which). These receptors were obtained from an adult woman with Graves' disease, either hyperthyroidism or ophthalmopathy (not recorded which). The CDR3 runs from the conserved cysteine through the conserved F or W. Each record gives: D gene, J gene, V gene, clone size, CDR3 DNA, CDR3 protein. The D gene is left open where the match is weak. Some rows have no size entry. The others give once, few or many, or a class for an expanded clone.

- | TRBJ1-5 | TRBV6-4 | few | TGTGCCAGCAGTGAAGCCTGGGGGTCGTTAGGTATGCAGCATTTT | CASSEAWGSLGMQHF
- | TRBJ1-1 | TRBV14 | many | TGTGCCAGCAGCCAACGACGGATGAACACTGAAGCTTTCTTT | CASSQRRMNTEAFF
TRBD1 | TRBJ2-7 | TRBV2 | once | TGTGCCAGCAGCACCGCTAGACAGGGTCTATCCTACGAGCAGTACTTC | CASSTARQGLSYEQYF
- | TRBJ1-4 | TRBV6-2/TRBV6-3 | few | TGTGCCAGCTCACCCGACAGACCTGCAACTAATGAAAAACTGTTTTTT | CASSPDRPATNEKLFF
- | TRBJ1-6 | TRBV6-5 | - | TGTGCCAGCAGACAGGCTAGCTCCTATAATTCACCCCTCCACTTT | CASRQASSYNSPLHF
TRBD1 | TRBJ1-6 | TRBV7-9 | many | TGTGCCAGCAGCAAACTACCGGGACAGGAGACTTCACCCCTCCACTTT | CASSKLPGQETSPLHF
- | TRBJ2-5 | TRBV20-1 | many | TGCAGTGCTAGAGACCCCTTAAACGACAGCGACTTGGGGACCCAGTACTTC | CSARDPLNDSDLGTQYF
- | TRBJ1-2 | TRBV10-3 | - | TGTGCCATCAGTGACGGGGAAGCAGGGTGGTATGGCTACACCTTC | CAISDGEAGWYGYTF
- | TRBJ2-5 | TRBV19 | - | TGTGCCAGTAGACTAGAGGAAGAGACCCAGTACTTC | CASRLEEETQYF
TRBD2 | TRBJ2-7 | TRBV20-1 | few | TGCAGTGCTACTGGGGCCGGGGGGGGCTCCTACGAGCAGTACTTC | CSATGAGGGSYEQYF
- | TRBJ2-2 | TRBV29-1 | - | TGCAGCGTCTCTGCCGGGGAGCTGTTTTTT | CSVSAGELFF
- | TRBJ1-6 | TRBV5-6 | many | TGTGCCAGCAGCTTGCGATCACGGAGTTCACCCCTCCACTTT | CASSLRSRSSPLHF
- | TRBJ1-2 | TRBV15 | - | TGTGCCACCAGCAGAGACCGGGACTATGGCTACACCTTC | CATSRDRDYGYTF
- | TRBJ2-6 | TRBV19 | - | TGTGCCAGTAGTAAATACTCCCGGACTGGGGCCAACGTCCTGACTTTC | CASSKYSRTGANVLTF
TRBD1 | TRBJ2-5 | TRBV10-3 | - | TGTGCCAGCAGTTTACCGGACAGGGGTGGAGAGACCCAGTACTTC | CASSLPDRGGETQYF
TRBD1 | TRBJ2-7 | TRBV11-2 | many | TGTGCCAGCAGCTCTACCAGGGGGTCCTACGAGCAGTACTTC | CASSSTRGSYEQYF
TRBD1 | TRBJ2-5 | TRBV7-3 | once | TGTGCCAGCAGCTCATCCGGGACAGGGAAAGGTCAGCCCCAGTACTTC | CASSSSGTGKGQPQYF
- | TRBJ1-5 | TRBV10-3 | - | TGTGCCATCAGTGAATCGGGACCAAAGCCCGCGCAGCCCCAGCATTTT | CAISESGPKPAQPQHF